This T cell receptor (beta chain) appears in the sequencing data of a study of T cell responses to AZD1222 COVID-19 vaccine. Study-level results: Only after the peak T cell response were repertoires sampled. Mapped onto spike, vaccine-associated CD4 TCRs spanned it and were dominant at 160-218 and 743-854.

The data were produced by immunoSEQ multiplex PCR, yet TCRdb's version contains in-frame clones alone and is incomplete. The sample holds about 140,000 clones; about nine tenths are singletons and the top ten take about 4.4%. Comments on this clone: Its antigen is still unknown.

This receptor was taken from an adult in good health. Sequencing was performed on peripheral blood, taken on day 0 of AZD1222 vaccination.

The CDR3 DNA follows: TGTGCCAGCAGCTTAAGTAAGGGTAACTATGGCTACACCTTC. Protein: CASSLSKGNYGYTF. The V and J genes are TRBV7-9 and TRBJ1-2; D is ambiguous. The CDR3 runs 14 residues. V was pared by 2 bases and J by 1 base, with 8 bases between. Germline values: CDR1 SEHNR, CDR2 FQNEAQ (reference sequence).